Presented here are 10 T cell receptor beta chains from one specimen sequenced in a study of T cells in localized non-small cell lung cancer. Sequenced by immunoSEQ multiplex PCR; TCRdb stores in-frame clones only, minus some. The sample consists of 10,000 to 13,000 clones, 40% to 50% of them appearing once. This material consisted of lymph node tissue, taken before any cancer treatment. The receptors stem from a woman between 40 and 69 years old with stage II squamous cell lung carcinoma.

In its sample, this clone was seen many times. The V call is TRBV11-3, the J call TRBJ1-2; 9 nucleotides agree with TRBD1. Germline loops: CDR1 SGHNT, CDR2 YENEEA. This CDR3 comprises 18 residues. Losses at the gene ends were 3 bases for V and 7 bases for J; bases not matched to a gene: 18. The CDR3 DNA is TGTGCCAGCAGCTTTGGGCGGACAGGGGCGACATCGGGGCTTGGCTACACCTTC. Translated, it gives CASSFGRTGATSGLGYTF.

The chain recombines TRBV6-8 with TRBJ1-2; no clear D gene. The CDR3 sequence is 13 residues long. The V gene's germline CDR1 is MNHGY and CDR2 SAAAGT. The V and J ends lost 6 bases and 4 bases respectively, with 12 bases between them. The CDR3 loop is CASRSDKTYGYTF. The CDR3 nucleotides are TGTGCCAGCAGATCCGACAAGACCTATGGCTACACCTTC.

On this clone: The junction departs from the called germline gene at one end, perhaps through a read error. The chain carries TRBV14 and TRBJ1-1; 7 nucleotides align to TRBD1. Germline V CDR1 and CDR2: SGHDN, FVKESK. The CDR3 contains 15 residues. DNA of the CDR3: TGTGCTAGCAGCCAAGCAGGGGGAGGGAACACTGAAGCTTTCTTT. Translated, it gives CASSQAGGGNTEAFF.

V and J are TRBV1 and TRBJ2-3; the D call in the table, TRBD2, was not verified against the DNA. TRBV1 is tagged as a pseudogene. The CDR3 is 15 amino acids. The CDR3 DNA is TGCGCCAGCAGCCAAGTAAGGGCGGGGACAGATACGCAGTATTTT. Protein product: CASSQVRAGTDTQYF.

This clone has only a few counts. The V and J genes are TRBV11-3 and TRBJ2-3, with D perhaps TRBD1 (5 bases). CDR1 is SGHNT and CDR2 is YENEEA in the germline V gene. The CDR3 extends over 15 amino acids. The ends were cut back, 5 bases at V and 7 bases at J, with 19 bases in the middle. This CDR3 is CASSQAGRALNTQYF. CDR3 nucleotide sequence: TGTGCCAGCAGCCAGGCCGGCAGGGCATTGAATACGCAGTATTTT.

The genes are TRBV16 and TRBJ1-5; D not certain. Germline CDR1 reads KGHSY; CDR2 reads FQNENV. This CDR3 has 14 amino acids. The germline V and J ends were trimmed by 1 base and 1 base, with 5 bases remaining between them. The CDR3 DNA sequence: TGTGCCAGCAGCCAATTTTCGAGCAATCAGCCCCAGCATTTT. Protein sequence: CASSQFSSNQPQHF.

This chain joins TRBV19 and TRBJ1-2, with TRBD1 matching 9 bases. The junction had 4 bases not matched to a gene; V was cut back by 8 bases and J by 3 bases. The CDR3 runs 13 residues. CDR1 is LNHDA, CDR2 SQIVND, per germline (reference sequence). CDR3 in amino acids: CASDGQGHYGYTF. CDR3 in DNA: TGTGCCAGTGATGGACAGGGGCACTATGGCTACACCTTC.

V usage is TRBV28 and J usage is TRBJ2-3; TRBD1 is a possible D gene (6 bases). The V gene's germline CDR1 is MDHEN and CDR2 SYDVKM. This CDR3 region has 14 residues. The V and J ends lost 5 bases and 1 base respectively, with 10 bases between them. The DNA for the CDR3 is TGTGCCAGCAGTCCCTGGACAGGCACAGATACGCAGTATTTT. It encodes CASSPWTGTDTQYF.

This chain uses TRBV23-1 with TRBJ1-5; tentative D call: TRBD1 (6 bases). TRBV23-1 is known as an ORF, though its function is uncertain. V lost 6 bases and J 7 bases, leaving 22 bases between the germline ends. The CDR3 is 16 residues long. The CDR3 DNA is TGCGCCAGCAGCCACTCCTACCAGGGGCTTGGACAGCCCCAGCATTTT. Its protein product is CASSHSYQGLGQPQHF.

The CDR3 DNA follows: TGCAGCGTTGTAAGCGGGTCTATCTACGAGCAGTACTTC. This translates into CSVVSGSIYEQYF. The chain is built from TRBV29-1 and TRBJ2-7; D is possibly TRBD2 (6 bases). Germline V lookup: CDR1 SQVTM, CDR2 ANQGSEA. The germline V and J ends were trimmed by 4 bases and 3 bases, with 13 bases remaining between them. CDR3 length equals 13 residues.